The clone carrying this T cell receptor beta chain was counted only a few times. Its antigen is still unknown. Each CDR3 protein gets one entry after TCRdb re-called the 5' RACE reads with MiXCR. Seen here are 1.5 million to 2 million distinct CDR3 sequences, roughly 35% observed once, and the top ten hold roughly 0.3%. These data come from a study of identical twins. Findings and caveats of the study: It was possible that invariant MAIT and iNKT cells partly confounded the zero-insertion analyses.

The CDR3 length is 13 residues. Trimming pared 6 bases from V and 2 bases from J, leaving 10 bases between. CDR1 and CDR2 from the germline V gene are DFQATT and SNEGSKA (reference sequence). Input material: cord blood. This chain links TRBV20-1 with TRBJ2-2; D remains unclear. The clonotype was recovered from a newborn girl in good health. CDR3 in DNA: TGCAGTGCCGGAAGAGGAAACACCGGGGAGCTGTTTTTT. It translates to CSAGRGNTGELFF.